These T cell receptor beta chains were read from a single sample in a study of blood T cells in healthy people across ages. MiXCR was run by TCRdb on the 5' RACE reads, yielding one entry per CDR3 protein. This table has 730,000 or so distinct CDR3 sequences, around 43% appearing once. Sequencing used blood. Receptors were obtained from an elderly man in good health. Each CDR3 is given with its conserved first and last residue. D genes are given only for firm matches. The listing skips clone size in some rows; elsewhere it reads once, few, many or a size class.

TRBV15,few,TRBJ2-7,TRBD2,CATSRDRGLAGGPVYEQYF,TGTGCCACCAGCAGAGATCGGGGACTAGCGGGAGGGCCGGTCTACGAGCAGTACTTC
TRBV29-1,few,TRBJ2-3,-,CSVRKGDFSTDTQYF,TGCAGCGTGAGAAAAGGGGATTTTAGCACAGATACGCAGTATTTT
TRBV6-2/TRBV6-3,-,TRBJ2-1,TRBD2,CAVQRTSGGFEQFF,TGTGCCGTCCAAAGGACTAGCGGGGGGTTTGAGCAGTTCTTC
TRBV7-2,-,TRBJ1-6,-,CASSLNSVRASPLHF,TGTGCCAGCAGCTTAAACTCAGTGCGTGCGTCACCCCTCCACTTT
TRBV6-2/TRBV6-3,-,TRBJ2-1,-,CASSIQGWDNEQFF,TGTGCCAGCAGTATACAGGGATGGGACAATGAGCAGTTCTTC
TRBV5-1,-,TRBJ2-7,TRBD2,CASSQTSGLPLEQYF,TGCGCCAGCAGCCAGACTAGCGGATTACCCTTGGAGCAGTACTTC
TRBV6-2/TRBV6-3,few,TRBJ2-1,-,CAMSRALQGGEQFF,TGTGCCATGAGCCGGGCTCTTCAAGGGGGAGAGCAGTTCTTC
TRBV11-3,-,TRBJ2-7,-,CASSLEQGTQYF,TGTGCCAGCAGCTTAGAACAGGGCACGCAGTACTTC
TRBV6-1,-,TRBJ1-1,TRBD1,CASSERTGEAFF,TGTGCCAGCAGTGAGCGGACAGGTGAAGCTTTCTTT
TRBV29-1,-,TRBJ2-3,-,CSVGREADTQYF,TGCAGCGTTGGCAGGGAGGCAGATACGCAGTATTTT
TRBV7-2,-,TRBJ2-7,-,CASSLDPGFYEQYF,TGTGCCAGCAGCTTAGATCCAGGCTTCTACGAGCAGTACTTC
TRBV20-1,-,TRBJ2-4,TRBD2,CSACDSGTAGASKNIQYF,TGCAGTGCTTGCGACTCCGGAACAGCGGGAGCGTCAAAAAACATTCAGTACTTC
TRBV11-2,-,TRBJ2-1,TRBD2,CASSLDQRGRSYNEQFF,TGTGCCAGCAGCTTAGACCAGCGGGGGAGGTCCTACAATGAGCAGTTCTTC
TRBV12-3/TRBV12-4,few,TRBJ2-5,-,CASSLVMAVTQYF,TGTGCCAGCAGTTTAGTCATGGCTGTGACCCAGTACTTC
TRBV30,-,TRBJ1-4,-,CAWSVTGGLINEKLFF,TGTGCCTGGAGTGTAACCGGGGGGCTGATTAATGAAAAACTGTTTTTT
TRBV12-3/TRBV12-4,few,TRBJ2-1,TRBD2,CASIKWTSGSYEQFF,TGTGCCAGCATCAAGTGGACTAGCGGGAGCTATGAGCAGTTCTTC
TRBV6-1,-,TRBJ2-7,TRBD2,CASSEAPRTSGLSYEQYF,TGTGCCAGCAGTGAAGCCCCTCGAACTAGCGGGTTATCCTACGAGCAGTACTTC
TRBV10-2,-,TRBJ1-2,TRBD1,CTSIRDGSAGQDVFTF,TGCACCAGCATTAGGGACGGCTCCGCAGGACAGGACGTATTCACCTTC
TRBV15,many,TRBJ2-5,-,CATSRSRLEETQYF,TGTGCCACCAGCAGGTCAAGGCTAGAAGAGACCCAGTACTTC
TRBV6-2/TRBV6-3,few,TRBJ2-1,-,CASRKKGASSYNEQFF,TGTGCCAGCAGAAAAAAAGGGGCCAGCTCCTACAATGAGCAGTTCTTC
TRBV7-2,few,TRBJ2-3,-,CASSGGGVDTQYF,TGTGCCAGCAGTGGCGGAGGGGTTGATACGCAGTATTTT
TRBV14,-,TRBJ1-4,TRBD1,CASSPTGGLNEKLFF,TGTGCCAGCAGCCCCACAGGGGGGTTAAATGAAAAACTGTTTTTT
TRBV29-1,many,TRBJ2-7,-,CSVLTQGKGLYEQYF,TGCAGCGTCTTAACACAGGGAAAGGGACTATACGAGCAGTACTTC
TRBV7-8,-,TRBJ2-4,-,CASSLRDVVGEQYF,TGTGCCAGCAGCCTACGGGACGTAGTGGGTGAGCAGTACTTC
TRBV6-5,-,TRBJ2-7,-,CASSYNRRSYEQYF,TGTGCCAGCAGTTATAACAGGAGGTCCTACGAGCAGTACTTC
TRBV2,many,TRBJ2-1,TRBD2,CATRLAGVNEQFF,TGTGCCACAAGACTAGCGGGGGTGAATGAGCAGTTCTTC
TRBV24-1,few,TRBJ2-2,TRBD2,CATSVDKREGRTGELFF,TGTGCCACCAGTGTTGACAAGCGGGAGGGCAGGACCGGGGAGCTGTTTTTT
TRBV18,few,TRBJ2-7,-,CASSPMTYDEQYF,TGTGCCAGCTCACCCATGACCTACGACGAGCAGTACTTC
TRBV28,few,TRBJ2-7,-,CASSFSETGLLRYEQYF,TGTGCCAGCAGTTTTAGTGAAACAGGTCTCCTTAGGTACGAGCAGTACTTC
TRBV7-7,many,TRBJ2-2,-,CASSPGTTNTGELFF,TGTGCTAGCAGCCCAGGGACAACGAACACCGGGGAGCTGTTTTTT
TRBV6-2/TRBV6-3,-,TRBJ2-5,-,CASSYSPGANEQYF,TGTGCCAGCAGTTACTCGCCTGGTGCGAATGAGCAGTACTTC
TRBV30,-,TRBJ2-5,TRBD2,CAWSPPGGRAKETQYF,TGTGCCTGGAGTCCCCCCGGAGGGAGGGCCAAAGAGACCCAGTACTTC
TRBV3-1,-,TRBJ2-4,-,CASSQDFGTPGEVQQYF,TGTGCCAGCAGCCAAGATTTCGGGACACCTGGAGAAGTCCAGCAGTACTTC
TRBV7-9,-,TRBJ2-7,-,CASSWDYEQYF,TGTGCCAGCAGTTGGGACTACGAGCAGTACTTC
TRBV7-2,many,TRBJ1-5,-,CASTPSGGPNQPQHF,TGTGCCAGCACCCCCTCGGGGGGCCCCAATCAGCCCCAGCATTTT
TRBV11-3,-,TRBJ2-1,TRBD1,CASSAHRGDYNEQFF,TGTGCCAGCAGCGCCCACAGGGGAGATTACAATGAGCAGTTCTTC
TRBV6-2/TRBV6-3,-,TRBJ2-7,TRBD2,CASSPLAGEVKHEQYF,TGTGCCAGCAGTCCCCTAGCGGGAGAGGTTAAGCATGAGCAGTACTTC
TRBV7-2,few,TRBJ1-2,TRBD1,CASRLTSPGQGARGYTF,TGTGCCAGCAGGCTTACTTCTCCGGGACAGGGGGCGCGAGGCTACACCTTC
TRBV4-1,-,TRBJ2-5,-,CASSKDETVGSETQYF,TGCGCCAGCAGCAAAGATGAGACGGTGGGGTCAGAGACCCAGTACTTC
TRBV12-3/TRBV12-4,-,TRBJ2-2,TRBD1,CASSPTGAGELFF,TGTGCCAGCAGCCCGACAGGGGCCGGGGAGCTGTTTTTT
TRBV20-1,many,TRBJ2-3,TRBD1,CSALDRDRGADTQYF,TGCAGTGCTCTCGACCGGGACAGGGGCGCAGATACGCAGTATTTT
TRBV7-3,-,TRBJ2-7,TRBD2,CASRPPGLASNEQYF,TGTGCCAGCAGACCACCGGGACTAGCGAGCAATGAGCAGTACTTC
TRBV6-1,-,TRBJ1-3,TRBD1,CASDRGGAYGNTIYF,TGTGCCAGCGACAGGGGTGGGGCATACGGAAACACCATATATTTT
TRBV5-6,many,TRBJ1-2,TRBD1,CASSFRNRQGNYGYTF,TGTGCCAGCAGCTTCAGGAATAGACAGGGGAACTATGGCTACACCTTC
TRBV4-3,-,TRBJ1-2,TRBD1,CASSQAGTGGDGYTF,TGCGCCAGCAGCCAAGCCGGGACAGGGGGCGATGGCTACACCTTC
TRBV5-1,few,TRBJ2-7,-,CASSLTRRETYEQYF,TGCGCCAGCAGCTTGACAAGGAGGGAAACTTACGAGCAGTACTTC
TRBV28,-,TRBJ2-1,TRBD2,CASRRGGASGRNEQFF,TGTGCCAGCAGAAGGGGGGGGGCTAGCGGGAGAAATGAGCAGTTCTTC
TRBV16,-,TRBJ2-5,TRBD1,CASADRRETQYF,TGTGCCAGCGCGGACAGGCGAGAGACCCAGTACTTC
TRBV10-3,-,TRBJ2-4,-,CATEGAKNIQYF,TGTGCCACCGAAGGCGCCAAAAACATTCAGTACTTC
TRBV4-1,once,TRBJ2-4,-,CASSQDRVSRNIQYF,TGCGCCAGCAGCCAAGATCGGGTATCCAGAAACATTCAGTACTTC
TRBV30,-,TRBJ2-7,-,CAWSVLVEQYF,TGTGCCTGGAGTGTACTGGTCGAGCAGTACTTC
TRBV20-1,-,TRBJ2-5,TRBD1,CSARPGQGEETQYF,TGCAGTGCTAGACCCGGACAGGGGGAAGAGACCCAGTACTTC
TRBV3-1,few,TRBJ2-5,TRBD2,CASSLAAGGEETQYF,TGTGCCAGCAGCCTGGCGGCGGGGGGAGAAGAGACCCAGTACTTC
TRBV3-1,-,TRBJ1-4,TRBD1,CASSQWTGGRANEKLFF,TGTGCCAGCAGCCAGTGGACAGGGGGCAGGGCTAATGAAAAACTGTTTTTT
TRBV20-1,few,TRBJ2-7,-,CRASLAPYEQYF,TGCAGGGCCAGCTTGGCGCCCTACGAGCAGTACTTC
TRBV20-1,-,TRBJ2-7,-,CSARDSSSSYEQYF,TGCAGTGCTAGGGACAGTTCCAGCTCCTACGAGCAGTACTTC
TRBV24-1,many,TRBJ1-1,-,CATRSHRNRTEAFF,TGTGCCACCAGAAGTCACAGGAATAGAACTGAAGCTTTCTTT